This T cell receptor (beta chain) was documented in a study of T cells in Graves' hyperthyroidism and ophthalmopathy. General study findings and limits: By a 13 V-J model, ophthalmopathy was set apart from stable hyperthyroidism.

Trimming cost V 3 bases and J 4 bases, with 9 bases left between them. CDR3 length: 13 residues. This clonotype was picked up many times. What it binds is unknown. RNA transcripts gave rise to amplified TCR beta CDR3 regions. Carried out on the TCR CDR3, a first-round RT-PCR used the HTBI primer set. TCRdb re-analysed the multiplex PCR reads in MiXCR, keeping a single row per CDR3 protein. The repertoire holds about 610,000 distinct CDR3 sequences, approximately 14% seen once, with over 3.5% in the top ten. The sequence came from a woman aged 35 to 49 with Graves' ophthalmopathy. The chain is built from TRBV12-3 or TRBV12-4 and TRBJ1-2; D unresolved. The sequenced material came from blood. As DNA, the CDR3 is TGTGCCAGCAGTTTTATGGGAACCTATGGCTACACCTTC. This gives the protein CASSFMGTYGYTF.